This TCR beta chain was sequenced in a study of beta chain features in type 1 diabetes. Whole-study context: When patients were set against healthy donors, age, gender and cell yields were similar.

A few counts support this clone. Stem cell-like memory, regulatory, central memory and naive CD4+ cells were sorted via CD45RO/CCR7/CD25/CD127/CD95/CD27. Without exception, sorted populations had purity beyond 95%. TCRB transcripts that were expressed got sequenced, as all of the isolated RNA had been reverse transcribed. Only in-frame clones appear in the TCRdb table, and some are missing; sequencing was by immunoSEQ multiplex PCR. This table has 250,000 to 350,000 clones, 11% appearing once. This CDR3 is 14 amino acids long. In germline, CDR1 is GTSNPN, CDR2 SVGIG (reference sequence). The V segment lost 3 bases and the J segment 3 bases; nucleotides outside the gene matches: 6.

Sequences were obtained from naive CD4+ T cells from blood. V and J are TRBV30 and TRBJ1-1, with 8 bases that match TRBD1. The sequence came from a woman aged 25-40 years in good health. CDR3 residues: CAWRRTGIYTEAFF. The CDR3 nucleotides read TGTGCCTGGAGACGGACAGGGATTTACACTGAAGCTTTCTTT. The full variable domain, with the rest looked up from reference TRBV30 and TRBJ1-1, is SQTIHQWPATLVQPVGSPLSLECTVEGTSNPNLYWYRQAAGRGLQLLFYSVGIGQISSEVPQNLSASRPQDRQFILSSKKLLLSDSGFYLCAWRRTGIYTEAFFGQGTRLTVV.